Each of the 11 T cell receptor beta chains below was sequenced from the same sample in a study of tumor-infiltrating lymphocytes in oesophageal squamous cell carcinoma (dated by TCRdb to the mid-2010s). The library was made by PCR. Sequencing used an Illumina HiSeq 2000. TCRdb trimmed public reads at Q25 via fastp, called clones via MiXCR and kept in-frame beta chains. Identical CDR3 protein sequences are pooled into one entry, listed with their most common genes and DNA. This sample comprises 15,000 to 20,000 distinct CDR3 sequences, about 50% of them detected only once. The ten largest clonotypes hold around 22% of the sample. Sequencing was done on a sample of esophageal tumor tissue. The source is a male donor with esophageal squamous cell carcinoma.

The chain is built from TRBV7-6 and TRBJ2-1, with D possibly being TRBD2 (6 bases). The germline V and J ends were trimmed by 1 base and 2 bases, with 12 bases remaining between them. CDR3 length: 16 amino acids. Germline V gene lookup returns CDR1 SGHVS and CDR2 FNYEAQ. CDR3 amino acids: CASSLVQGTPYNEQFF. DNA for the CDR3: TGTGCCAGCAGCTTAGTCCAAGGGACTCCCTACAATGAGCAGTTCTTC.

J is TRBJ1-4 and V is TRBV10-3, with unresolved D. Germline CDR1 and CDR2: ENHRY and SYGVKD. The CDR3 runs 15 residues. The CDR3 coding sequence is TGTGCTCCCACGGGTAGTGGGGAAACTAATGAAAAACTGTTTTTT. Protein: CAPTGSGETNEKLFF.

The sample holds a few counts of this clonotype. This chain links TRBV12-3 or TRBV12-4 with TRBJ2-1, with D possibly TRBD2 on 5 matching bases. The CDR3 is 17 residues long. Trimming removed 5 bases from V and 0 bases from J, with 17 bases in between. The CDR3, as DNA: TGTGCCAGCAGTCAACCCCAGGAAGGGAGCTCCTACAATGAGCAGTTCTTC. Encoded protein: CASSQPQEGSSYNEQFF.

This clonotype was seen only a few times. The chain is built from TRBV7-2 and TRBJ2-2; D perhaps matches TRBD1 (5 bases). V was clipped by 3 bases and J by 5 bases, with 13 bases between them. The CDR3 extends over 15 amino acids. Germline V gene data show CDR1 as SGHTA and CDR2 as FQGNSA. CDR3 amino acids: CASSFATVRTGELFF. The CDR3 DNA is TGTGCCAGCAGCTTCGCGACAGTTAGGACCGGGGAGCTGTTTTTT.

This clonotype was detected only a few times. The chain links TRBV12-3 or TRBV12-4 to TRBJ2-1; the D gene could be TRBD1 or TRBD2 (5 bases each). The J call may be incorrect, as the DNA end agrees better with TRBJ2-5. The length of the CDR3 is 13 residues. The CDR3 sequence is CASRPTWGETQYF. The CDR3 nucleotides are TGTGCCAGCAGGCCTACCTGGGGGGAGACCCAGTACTTC.

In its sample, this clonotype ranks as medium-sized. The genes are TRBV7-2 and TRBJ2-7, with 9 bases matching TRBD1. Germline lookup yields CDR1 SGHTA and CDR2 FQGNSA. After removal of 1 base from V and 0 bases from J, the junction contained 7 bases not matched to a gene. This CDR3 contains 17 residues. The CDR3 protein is CASSLEPGTGFSYEQYF. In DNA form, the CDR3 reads TGTGCCAGCAGCTTAGAACCGGGGACAGGGTTCTCCTACGAGCAGTACTTC.

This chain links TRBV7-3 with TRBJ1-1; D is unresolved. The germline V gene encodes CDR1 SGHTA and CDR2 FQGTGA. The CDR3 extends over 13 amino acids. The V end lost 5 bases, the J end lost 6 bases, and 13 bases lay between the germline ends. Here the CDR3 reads CASSPQANSEAFF. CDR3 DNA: TGTGCCAGCAGCCCCCAGGCGAATTCTGAAGCTTTCTTT.

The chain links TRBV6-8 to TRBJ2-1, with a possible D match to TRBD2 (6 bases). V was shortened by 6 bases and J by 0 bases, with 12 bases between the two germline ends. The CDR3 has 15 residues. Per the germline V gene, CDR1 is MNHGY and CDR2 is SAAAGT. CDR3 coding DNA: TGTGCCAGCAGGAAGGGGAGGAGCTCCTACAATGAGCAGTTCTTC. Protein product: CASRKGRSSYNEQFF.

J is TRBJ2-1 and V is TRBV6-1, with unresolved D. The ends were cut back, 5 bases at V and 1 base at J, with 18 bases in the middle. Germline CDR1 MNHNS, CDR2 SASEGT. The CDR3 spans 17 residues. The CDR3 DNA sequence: TGTGCCAGCAGTCCCGAGCAACACTACGGTTCCTACAATGAGCAGTTCTTC. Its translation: CASSPEQHYGSYNEQFF.

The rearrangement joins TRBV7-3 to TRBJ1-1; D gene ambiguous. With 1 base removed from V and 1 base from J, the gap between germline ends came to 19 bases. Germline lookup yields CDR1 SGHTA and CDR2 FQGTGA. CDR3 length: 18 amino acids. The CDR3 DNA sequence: TGTGCCAGCAGCTTAAACCCAAACGGGCCGGGCAGGAACACTGAAGCTTTCTTT. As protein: CASSLNPNGPGRNTEAFF.

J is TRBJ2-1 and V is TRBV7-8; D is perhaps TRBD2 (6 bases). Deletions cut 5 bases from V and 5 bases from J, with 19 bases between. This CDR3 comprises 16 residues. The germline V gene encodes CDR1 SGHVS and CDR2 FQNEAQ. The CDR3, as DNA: TGTGCCAGCAGCCACCCCACTAGCAACGAAGACAATGAGCAGTTCTTC. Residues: CASSHPTSNEDNEQFF. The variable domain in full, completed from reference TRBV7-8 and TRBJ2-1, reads GAGVSQSPRYKVAKRGQDVALRCDPISGHVSLFWYQQALGQGPEFLTYFQNEAQLDKSGLPSDRFFAERPEGSVSTLKIQRTQQEDSAVYLCASSHPTSNEDNEQFFGPGTRLTVL.